Listed here are 24 T cell receptor beta chains from one sample, sequenced in a study of shared clonotypes between healthy human individuals (dated by TCRdb to the early 2020s). CD8 naive samples were CD45RO-negative cells positively selected for CCR7, giving a CD45RA+CCR7+ population that excluded TemRA cells. Receptor amplification or capture employed the immunoSEQ multiplex PCR assay. TCRdb took over this immuneACCESS table, retaining in-frame rearrangements with V and J assigned. Such tables are incomplete; in checked studies, under half of the missing clones stem from an unresolved V gene, and the remainder is unexplained. This sample lists millions of clones; about 95% were detected once. The ten most abundant clones make up 0.85% to 1.3% of the sample. What was sequenced was naive CD8+ T cells sorted from blood. The cell subset or site label for this specimen denotes: CD45RA+CCR7+. Source of these receptors: a man in his late teens or twenties in good health.

The V gene is TRBV2, the J gene TRBJ2-4; 9 bases fit TRBD2. Germline lookup yields CDR1 SNHLY and CDR2 FYNNEI. This CDR3 contains 16 residues. V lost 6 bases and J lost 1; bases outside the gene matches: 7. CDR3 residues: CASSPGGGAAKNIQYF. CDR3 in DNA: TGTGCCAGCAGCCCTGGCGGGGGGGCGGCCAAAAACATTCAGTACTTC.

J is TRBJ2-7 and V is TRBV5-1; 12 nucleotides match TRBD1. CDR1 and CDR2 (germline): SGHRS, YFSETQ. Trimming removed 2 bases from V and 6 bases from J; junction bases left unmatched: 3. The CDR3 sequence is 14 residues long. DNA of the CDR3: TGCGCCAGCAGCTTAGGGACAGGGGGCTTCGAGCAGTACTTC. This gives the protein CASSLGTGGFEQYF. The complete variable domain, with remaining parts taken from reference TRBV5-1 and TRBJ2-7, reads KAGVTQTPRYLIKTRGQQVTLSCSPISGHRSVSWYQQTPGQGLQFLFEYFSETQRNKGNFPGRFSGRQFSNSRSEMNVSTLELGDSALYLCASSLGTGGFEQYFGPGTRLTVT.

This sequence joins TRBV19 and TRBJ1-5, with a possible D match to TRBD1 (5 bases). Germline V gene data show CDR1 as LNHDA and CDR2 as SQIVND (reference sequence). The CDR3 sequence is 16 residues long. Deletions cut 6 bases from V and 4 bases from J, with 19 bases between. The CDR3 spells CASSSLGGTRNQPQHF. The CDR3 DNA reads as TGTGCCAGTAGCTCATTGGGGGGGACTAGGAATCAGCCCCAGCATTTT.

V and J are TRBV5-1 and TRBJ1-2; 9 bases align to TRBD1. J lost 5 bases, V lost 0 bases, and 5 bases had no gene match. Germline assignment: CDR1 SGHRS and CDR2 YFSETQ. This CDR3 is built from 15 residues. The CDR3 sequence is CASSLAGTGSYGYTF. For the CDR3, the DNA is TGCGCCAGCAGCTTGGCGGGGACAGGGAGTTATGGCTACACCTTC.

The chain employs TRBV6-4 and TRBJ2-5; 14 bases are a match to TRBD2. The germline CDR1 and CDR2 sequences are MRHNA and SNTAGT. V lost 5 bases and J lost 1; bases outside the gene matches: 3. The CDR3 is 16 amino acids. The CDR3 DNA reads as TGTGCCAGCAGTTTGACTAGCGGGGGGGTCCAAGAGACCCAGTACTTC. Translation gives CASSLTSGGVQETQYF.

The J gene is TRBJ2-3, the V gene TRBV2; TRBD2 matches at 10 bases. CDR1 and CDR2 (germline): SNHLY, FYNNEI. J lost 5 bases, V lost 2 bases, and 4 bases had no gene match. CDR3 length equals 15 residues. The CDR3 sequence is CASSELAGVIDTQYF. In DNA form, the CDR3 reads TGTGCCAGCAGTGAACTAGCGGGGGTGATAGATACGCAGTATTTT.

This clone was seen only once. Other DNA sequences within the sample encode an identical CDR3. This CDR3 reads CASRIAGGTYEQYF. The CDR3 coding sequence is TGTGCCAGCAGAATAGCGGGAGGCACCTACGAGCAGTACTTC. This rearrangement joins TRBV27 to TRBJ2-7; 10 bases line up with TRBD2. The CDR3 has 14 residues. V dropped 6 bases and J dropped 2; count of bases not matched to a gene: 4. CDR1 and CDR2 (germline): MNHEY, SMNVEV (reference sequence).

The chain carries TRBV5-1 and TRBJ2-1; D is possibly TRBD2 (6 bases). The length of the CDR3 is 16 residues. V dropped 4 bases and J dropped 3 bases, with 17 bases sitting between them. Germline lookup yields CDR1 SGHRS and CDR2 YFSETQ. The CDR3 reads CASSPGRSGNYNEQFF. The CDR3 DNA is TGCGCCAGCAGCCCTGGGAGGTCCGGAAACTACAATGAGCAGTTCTTC.

J is TRBJ2-1 and V is TRBV27; 10 positions agree with TRBD2. Trimming removed 6 bases from V and 8 bases from J; junction bases left unmatched: 13. The CDR3 sequence is 16 residues long. Germline V gene data show CDR1 as MNHEY and CDR2 as SMNVEV (reference sequence). In DNA form, the CDR3 reads TGTGCCAGCAGATATATAGCGGGGGGAGGAGTGTATGAGCAGTTCTTC. Protein sequence: CASRYIAGGGVYEQFF.

This chain's CDR3 is CASSFLRDSESYGYTF. In DNA form, the CDR3 reads TGTGCCAGCAGTTTCCTCCGGGACAGCGAATCCTATGGCTACACCTTC. The chain uses TRBV6-5 and TRBJ1-2, with 7 bases that match TRBD1. Germline V gene sequence: CDR1 MNHEY, CDR2 SVGAGI. The trim removed 4 bases at V and 4 bases at J, leaving 12 bases unmatched. The CDR3 runs 16 residues.

The chain has TRBV2 and TRBJ1-1; D is unclear. Germline V gene data show CDR1 as SNHLY and CDR2 as FYNNEI. The V end was cut by 5 bases, the J end by 7 bases, with 5 bases between. The CDR3 is made up of 10 amino acids. The CDR3 sequence: CASSLHEAFF. The DNA for the CDR3 is TGTGCCAGCAGTCTGCATGAAGCTTTCTTT.

The chain joins TRBV2 to TRBJ1-4; 9 nucleotides agree with TRBD1. Germline values: CDR1 SNHLY, CDR2 FYNNEI. The CDR3 is 15 residues long. Trimming removed 6 bases from V and 7 bases from J; junction bases left unmatched: 9. The CDR3 DNA is TGTGCCAGCAGCCCCTGGACAGGGGCGGGTGAAAAACTGTTTTTT. It codes for CASSPWTGAGEKLFF. Filled out from reference TRBV2 and TRBJ1-4, the complete variable domain reads EPEVTQTPSHQVTQMGQEVILRCVPISNHLYFYWYRQILGQKVEFLVSFYNNEISEKSEIFDDQFSVERPDGSNFTLKIRSTKLEDSAMYFCASSPWTGAGEKLFFGSGTQLSVL.

The V and J genes are TRBV6-5 and TRBJ2-1; no clear D gene. Per germline, CDR1 MNHEY and CDR2 SVGAGI. The CDR3 totals 14 residues. With 6 bases removed from V and 7 bases from J, the gap between germline ends came to 16 bases. This chain's CDR3 is CASSPLSPYNEQFF. The CDR3 DNA reads TGTGCCAGCAGCCCGCTATCTCCTTATAATGAGCAGTTCTTC.

This clone was seen just once. The chain uses TRBV6-1 and TRBJ2-2; D perhaps matches TRBD2 (5 bases). The germline V and J ends were trimmed by 11 bases and 0 bases, with 13 bases remaining between them. This CDR3 is 14 amino acids long. CDR1 MNHNS and CDR2 SASEGT come from the germline V gene. The CDR3 DNA is TGTGCCGGAGGAGCCTCGGCGAACACCGGGGAGCTGTTTTTT. Protein product: CAGGASANTGELFF.

The J gene is TRBJ2-1, the V gene TRBV4-1; the match to TRBD2 covers 7 bases. The CDR3 has 14 residues. The germline V gene has CDR1 MGHRA and CDR2 YSYEKL. With V trimmed by 6 bases and J by 4 bases, 6 bases remained unmatched. CDR3 sequence: CASRAREDYNEQFF. As DNA, the CDR3 is TGCGCCAGCAGAGCACGGGAGGATTACAATGAGCAGTTCTTC.

Worth noting for this clone: The sample holds other DNA sequences that translate to the same CDR3. The chain employs TRBV9 and TRBJ2-7; the match to TRBD1 covers 7 bases. The CDR3 extends over 13 amino acids. V shed 3 bases and J 5 bases; nucleotides not matched to a gene: 5. The germline CDR1 and CDR2 sequences are SGDLS and YYNGEE. CDR3 sequence: CASSATGVDEQYF. The CDR3 DNA follows: TGTGCCAGCAGCGCTACAGGGGTGGACGAGCAGTACTTC.

The V gene is TRBV27, the J gene TRBJ1-4, with D maybe TRBD1 (6 bases). Germline CDR1 MNHEY, CDR2 SMNVEV (reference sequence). The V and J ends lost 6 bases and 4 bases respectively, with 15 bases between them. This CDR3 spans 15 amino acids. Written as DNA, the CDR3 is TGTGCCAGCAGCCTCAACGGGGGGCTTAATGAAAAACTGTTTTTT. Translation: CASSLNGGLNEKLFF.

This chain links TRBV27 with TRBJ1-2, with D perhaps TRBD1 (5 bases). Trimming left V 5 bases short and J 2 bases short, with 18 bases between. Germline V gene sequence: CDR1 MNHEY, CDR2 SMNVEV (reference sequence). The CDR3 is 16 residues long. The CDR3 DNA follows: TGTGCCAGCAGTCCGAGCCTCGGGACGTTGAACTATGGCTACACCTTC. This translates into CASSPSLGTLNYGYTF.

The chain joins TRBV7-3 to TRBJ2-3; 8 bases are shared with TRBD2. V was pared by 1 base and J by 0 bases, with 9 bases of the junction left unmatched. The CDR3 contains 18 residues. Germline loops: CDR1 SGHTA, CDR2 FQGTGA. CDR3 nucleotide sequence: TGTGCCAGCAGCTTAATACCCCCGGCTAGCGGGAGCACAGATACGCAGTATTTT. This gives the protein CASSLIPPASGSTDTQYF.

The chain recombines TRBV5-1 with TRBJ2-2; the D is unclear. Trimming stripped 0 bases from V and 1 base from J, with 7 bases between. CDR1 is SGHRS, CDR2 YFSETQ, per germline. This CDR3 is 15 amino acids long. CDR3 region: CASSLGPVNTGELFF. The CDR3 DNA reads as TGCGCCAGCAGCTTGGGACCAGTGAACACCGGGGAGCTGTTTTTT.

CDR3 sequence reads: CASSLGTATNEKLFF. The CDR3 DNA reads TGTGCCAGCAGTTTGGGGACAGCGACTAATGAAAAACTGTTTTTT. V is TRBV28 and J is TRBJ1-4; 7 bases match TRBD1. The ends lost 3 bases at V and 2 bases at J; junction bases unmatched: 3. Germline CDR1 MDHEN, CDR2 SYDVKM. CDR3 size: 15 residues.

The gene calls are TRBV27 and TRBJ2-7; 8 nucleotides agree with TRBD2. This CDR3 has 15 amino acids. V lost 6 bases and J lost 2; bases outside the gene matches: 9. The V gene's germline CDR1 is MNHEY and CDR2 SMNVEV (reference sequence). The CDR3 loop is CASRAMGTSTYEQYF. CDR3 DNA: TGTGCCAGCAGGGCCATGGGGACTAGTACCTACGAGCAGTACTTC.

This clone was seen more than once but under ten times. Other DNA sequences of this sample code for an identical CDR3. The V call is TRBV5-6, the J call TRBJ2-7; a weak D match, TRBD1 (5 bases). V lost 2 bases and J 0 bases, leaving 6 bases between the germline ends. The CDR3 loop spans 13 amino acids. The germline V gene has CDR1 SGHDT and CDR2 YYEEEE. In DNA form, the CDR3 reads TGTGCCAGCAGCTTAAGGGGCTCCTACGAGCAGTACTTC. Protein sequence: CASSLRGSYEQYF.

The chain uses TRBV7-9 and TRBJ2-7, with 7 positions matching TRBD1. The germline gives CDR1 SEHNR, CDR2 FQNEAQ (reference sequence). This CDR3 region has 16 residues. The junction had 13 bases not matched to a gene; V was cut back by 5 bases and J by 3 bases. The CDR3 is CASSPLGGQAYYEQYF. CDR3 DNA: TGTGCCAGCAGCCCACTTGGAGGACAGGCCTACTACGAGCAGTACTTC.